This entry concerns a single T cell receptor beta chain. Its antigen is undetermined. This table comes from immunoSEQ multiplex PCR, and its TCRdb copy is limited to in-frame clones, with some not included. This table has 27,000 or so clones, around 84% appearing once. These data come from a study of somatic mutations in cytotoxic T cells in rheumatoid arthritis. CDR3 size: 12 residues. Losses at the gene ends were 7 bases for V and 15 bases for J; bases not matched to a gene: 14. Looked up from germline, CDR1 is SQVTM and CDR2 is ANQGSEA. Study conclusions and caveats: Rheumatoid arthritis patients showed slight TRBV07 underrepresentation, and this was not adjusted for multiple comparisons. With 60 to 65 patients examined, about eight had a largest CD8+ clone exceeding 20% of CD8+ cells.

The specimen sequenced was CD8+ T cells sorted from blood. The clonotype was recovered from an adult with rheumatoid arthritis. V is TRBV29-1 and J is TRBJ2-1; TRBD1 matches 8 bases. CDR3 nucleotides: TGCAGCGACCGGGGACAGGATAGAACTTTGTTCTTC. This encodes CSDRGQDRTLFF.